The 18 T cell receptor beta chains in this list originate from one sample, sequenced in a study of siplizumab effects on memory and regulatory T cells. Clones were read by immunoSEQ multiplex PCR, and TCRdb kept only the in-frame ones, dropping some. The sample includes about 62,000 clones, about 80% of them seen just once. The sequencing sample was made of memory CD4+ T cells sorted from blood. Receptor source: a human donor in good health.

This chain joins TRBV18 and TRBJ1-6, with 7 bases identical to TRBD1. Germline assignment: CDR1 KGHSH and CDR2 LQKENI. Trimming cost V 4 bases and J 7 bases; bases outside gene matches: 10. The CDR3 extends over 16 amino acids. CDR3 region: CASSQEMTGRNSPLHF. CDR3 sequence (DNA): TGTGCCAGCTCACAGGAAATGACAGGGCGGAATTCACCCCTCCACTTT.

In the case of this clone: At one boundary the junction diverges from the germline segment, which might be a read error. This CDR3 is CASGLGQGYGYTF. The DNA for the CDR3 is TGTGCCAGCGGCTTGGGACAGGGGTACGGCTACACCTTC. V usage is TRBV7-3 and J usage is TRBJ1-2; 10 bases align to TRBD1. Germline values: CDR1 SGHTA, CDR2 FQGTGA. The length of the CDR3 is 13 residues.

About this clone itself: The junction shows a germline mismatch at one end, possibly a read error. J is TRBJ1-3 and V is TRBV5-4; D gene uncertain. This CDR3 comprises 14 residues. Germline V lookup: CDR1 SGHNT, CDR2 YYREEE (reference sequence). CDR3 sequence (DNA): TGCGCCAGCAGCCACGACTTCTCTGGAAACACCATATATTTT. Its translation: CASSHDFSGNTIYF. The full variable domain, rest sourced from reference TRBV5-4 and TRBJ1-3, is ETGVTQSPTHLIKTRGQQVTLRCSSQSGHNTVSWYQQALGQGPQFIFQYYREEENGRGNFPPRFSGLQFPNYSSELNVNALELDDSALYLCASSHDFSGNTIYFGEGSWLTVV.

This chain uses TRBV5-1 with TRBJ2-1; 9 positions match TRBD2. There are 14 residues in the CDR3. V dropped 3 bases and J dropped 5; count of bases not matched to a gene: 3. CDR1 and CDR2 from the germline V gene are SGHRS and YFSETQ. CDR3 residues: CASSYLAGNNEQFF. The DNA for the CDR3 is TGCGCCAGCAGCTACCTAGCGGGAAACAATGAGCAGTTCTTC. Looking up the rest from reference TRBV5-1 and TRBJ2-1 gives the full variable domain: KAGVTQTPRYLIKTRGQQVTLSCSPISGHRSVSWYQQTPGQGLQFLFEYFSETQRNKGNFPGRFSGRQFSNSRSEMNVSTLELGDSALYLCASSYLAGNNEQFFGPGTRLTVL.

The chain employs TRBV28 and TRBJ2-7, with 8 bases fitting TRBD1. CDR1 MDHEN and CDR2 SYDVKM come from the germline V gene. The CDR3 covers 15 residues. V shed 5 bases and J 3 bases; nucleotides not matched to a gene: 9. This CDR3 is CASSPQGANYYEQYF. The CDR3 coding sequence is TGTGCCAGCAGTCCCCAGGGGGCTAATTACTACGAGCAGTACTTC.

The rearrangement joins TRBV15 to TRBJ1-2; 7 positions match TRBD1. V shed 5 bases, J shed 2 bases, and the junction held 5 bases outside the gene matches. The germline gives CDR1 LNHNV, CDR2 YYDKDF (reference sequence). The CDR3 is 14 residues long. The CDR3 DNA is TGTGCCACCAGCCGGGACAGAACAAACTATGGCTACACCTTC. It yields the protein CATSRDRTNYGYTF.

The V gene is TRBV7-2, the J gene TRBJ2-1; 12 bases fit TRBD2. CDR1 and CDR2 from the germline V gene are SGHTA and FQGNSA. Trimming removed 5 bases from V and 5 bases from J; junction bases left unmatched: 4. The CDR3 has 15 amino acids. CDR3 amino acids: CASSPLAGGHNEQFF. The CDR3 DNA follows: TGTGCCAGCAGCCCACTAGCGGGGGGTCACAATGAGCAGTTCTTC. Combining the CDR3 with reference TRBV7-2 and TRBJ2-1 gives the whole variable domain GAGVSQSPSNKVTEKGKDVELRCDPISGHTALYWYRQSLGQGLEFLIYFQGNSAPDKSGLPSDRFSAERTGGSVSTLTIQRTQQEDSAVYLCASSPLAGGHNEQFFGPGTRLTVL.

The chain joins TRBV28 to TRBJ2-7, with a weak D call TRBD1 (7 bases). CDR1 and CDR2 from the germline V gene are MDHEN and SYDVKM. V dropped 4 bases and J dropped 2 bases, with 15 bases sitting between them. This CDR3 contains 15 residues. DNA of the CDR3: TGTGCCAGCAGTTCACAGGGGACTCCTACCTACGAGCAGTACTTC. It translates to CASSSQGTPTYEQYF.

The sample holds one count of this clone. The J gene is TRBJ1-5, the V gene TRBV19; D ambiguous. This CDR3 comprises 17 residues. V lost 5 bases to trimming and J lost 0 bases, with 17 bases between them. Germline CDR1 is LNHDA and CDR2 is SQIVND (reference sequence). CDR3 DNA sequence: TGTGCCAGTAGTCCCAGGAGGGTGACTTATAGCAATCAGCCCCAGCATTTT. This gives the protein CASSPRRVTYSNQPQHF.

The chain joins TRBV5-1 to TRBJ2-5; the D gene is possibly TRBD2 (6 bases). Between the trimmed V and J ends, which lost 0 bases and 3 bases, there was a span of 9 bases. Per germline, CDR1 SGHRS and CDR2 YFSETQ. The CDR3 length is 14 residues. The CDR3 region has the DNA TGCGCCAGCAGCTTGGAGCGGGTCGAAGAGACCCAGTACTTC. Protein: CASSLERVEETQYF.

This chain joins TRBV13 and TRBJ2-1, with 7 bases that match TRBD1. The CDR3 sequence is 15 residues long. CDR1 is PRHDT, CDR2 FYEKMQ, per germline (reference sequence). Trimming removed 1 base from V and 5 bases from J; junction bases left unmatched: 5. The CDR3 sequence is CASSLVDRDDNEQFF. The CDR3 nucleotides read TGTGCCAGCAGCTTAGTCGACAGGGACGACAATGAGCAGTTCTTC.

The V gene is TRBV7-8, the J gene TRBJ1-1, with unresolved D. Trimming left V 5 bases short and J 6 bases short, with 25 bases between. This CDR3 is built from 17 residues. Germline loops: CDR1 SGHVS, CDR2 FQNEAQ. The CDR3 sequence is CASSPTSVWVPAPEAFF. CDR3 bases: TGTGCCAGCAGCCCTACGTCTGTTTGGGTTCCCGCCCCTGAAGCTTTCTTT.

This chain links TRBV6-7 with TRBJ2-1, with TRBD1 matching over 10 bases. TRBV6-7 is flagged as an ORF with uncertain function. The ends lost 0 bases at V and 8 bases at J; junction bases unmatched: 16. This CDR3 spans 19 amino acids. The DNA for the CDR3 is TGTGCCAGCAGTTACTCATCCCCTGGTCTGGGACAGGGGATCCATGAGCAGTTCTTC. Translated: CASSYSSPGLGQGIHEQFF.

The chain joins TRBV6-5 to TRBJ1-2; a weak D match, TRBD1 (5 bases). With 6 bases removed from V and 1 base from J, the gap between germline ends came to 12 bases. Germline CDR1 and CDR2: MNHEY and SVGAGI. The CDR3 runs 14 residues. The CDR3 bases are TGTGCCAGCAGAGAGGGACCGAATAACTATGGCTACACCTTC. It is translated as CASREGPNNYGYTF.

A word on this clone: The same CDR3 also results from other DNA sequences found in this sample. The rearrangement links TRBV9 to TRBJ2-7; TRBD2 agrees at 8 bases. CDR1 is SGDLS and CDR2 is YYNGEE in the germline V gene. The CDR3 has 14 amino acids. Trimming at V came to 4 bases and at J to 2 bases, leaving 5 bases not matched to a gene. The CDR3 spells CASSPGLAPYEQYF. The CDR3 DNA reads as TGTGCCAGCAGCCCCGGACTAGCTCCCTACGAGCAGTACTTC. Using reference TRBV9 and TRBJ2-7 for the parts outside the CDR3, the full variable domain is DSGVTQTPKHLITATGQRVTLRCSPRSGDLSVYWYQQSLDQGLQFLIQYYNGEERAKGNILERFSAQQFPDLHSELNLSSLELGDSALYFCASSPGLAPYEQYFGPGTRLTVT.

DNA for the CDR3: TGTGCCACCAGTCAGGGGCGCGTCTATGGCTACACCTTC. Encoded protein: CATSQGRVYGYTF. This sequence joins TRBV15 and TRBJ1-2; weak D call: TRBD1 (6 bases). The CDR3 is made up of 13 amino acids. The V end lost 6 bases, the J end lost 4 bases, and 12 bases lay between the germline ends. Per the germline V gene, CDR1 is LNHNV and CDR2 is YYDKDF (reference sequence).

The chain combines TRBV15 with TRBJ2-7, with 12 bases matching TRBD1. Germline values: CDR1 LNHNV, CDR2 YYDKDF (reference sequence). The length of the CDR3 is 17 residues. J gave up 5 bases and V 1 base, and 9 bases lay outside the gene matches. This CDR3 reads CATSRAWGGQGADEQYF. In DNA form, the CDR3 reads TGTGCCACCAGCAGAGCCTGGGGGGGACAGGGGGCGGACGAGCAGTACTTC.

As for this clone: The sample has other DNA sequences that encode this CDR3 too. The rearrangement joins TRBV10-3 to TRBJ2-1; D perhaps matches TRBD2 (6 bases). Looked up from germline, CDR1 is ENHRY and CDR2 is SYGVKD. The CDR3 spans 15 residues. The DNA of the CDR3 is TGTGCTATCGAACCCGCGGGATCCTCCTACAATGAGCAGTTCTTC. Protein: CAIEPAGSSYNEQFF.